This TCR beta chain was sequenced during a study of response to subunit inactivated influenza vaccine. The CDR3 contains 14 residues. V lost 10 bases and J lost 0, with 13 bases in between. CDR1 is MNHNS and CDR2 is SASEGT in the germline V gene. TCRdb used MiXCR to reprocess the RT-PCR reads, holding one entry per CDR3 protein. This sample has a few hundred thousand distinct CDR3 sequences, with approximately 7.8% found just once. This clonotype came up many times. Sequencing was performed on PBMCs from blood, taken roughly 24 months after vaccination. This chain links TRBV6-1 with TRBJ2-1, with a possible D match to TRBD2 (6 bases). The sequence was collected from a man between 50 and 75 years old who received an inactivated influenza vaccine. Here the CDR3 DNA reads TGTGCCACGGGGGACCGGAGCTCCTACAATGAGCAGTTCTTC. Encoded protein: CATGDRSSYNEQFF.